Presented here are 17 T cell receptor beta chains from one specimen sequenced in a study of human thymus T cells (TCRdb year 2020). Libraries were built with the immunoSEQ multiplex PCR assay. TCRdb holds this immuneACCESS table with in-frame rearrangements only. Some clones are missing; in checked studies, unresolved V genes explain under half, and the rest has no known cause. For this sample the table gives about 78,000 clones, of which roughly 96% were detected only once. The ten biggest clones cover 0.031% of the sample. The thymus tissue came from surgical resects taken out during corrective cardiac surgery. The source material was thymus tissue. The receptors here all came from a boy younger than two with a congenital heart defect but otherwise immunologically healthy.

The chain couples TRBV7-2 to TRBJ2-3, with 12 bases lining up with TRBD2. Germline V lookup: CDR1 SGHTA, CDR2 FQGNSA. This CDR3 spans 17 amino acids. V lost 5 bases to trimming and J lost 1 base; unmatched junction nucleotides: 7. This CDR3 reads CASSLERTSGGTDTQYF. The DNA for the CDR3 is TGTGCCAGCAGCCTCGAACGGACTAGCGGGGGCACAGATACGCAGTATTTT.

The V and J genes are TRBV7-9 and TRBJ2-3; TRBD1 agrees at 10 bases. In germline, CDR1 is SEHNR, CDR2 FQNEAQ (reference sequence). With V trimmed by 5 bases and J by 6 bases, 11 bases remained unmatched. The CDR3 is made up of 16 amino acids. The CDR3 bases are TGTGCCAGCAGCACACGCGGCCGACAGGGGGCGGATACGCAGTATTTT. It yields the protein CASSTRGRQGADTQYF.

The chain has TRBV5-6 and TRBJ2-7; perhaps TRBD2 as D (5 bases). Trimming shortened V by 4 bases and J by 0 bases, and 8 bases separated the two germline ends. Looked up from germline, CDR1 is SGHDT and CDR2 is YYEEEE. The CDR3 loop spans 13 amino acids. The CDR3, as DNA: TGTGCCAGCAGCCGTGGGAGCTCCTACGAGCAGTACTTC. It codes for CASSRGSSYEQYF.

V gene TRBV11-3 combines with J gene TRBJ1-1; D call uncertain. Germline values: CDR1 SGHNT, CDR2 YENEEA. With 3 bases removed from V and 5 bases from J, the gap between germline ends came to 10 bases. This CDR3 is built from 13 residues. The DNA for the CDR3 is TGTGCCAGCAGCTTTACAGTCTTGACTGAAGCTTTCTTT. Its translation is CASSFTVLTEAFF. The whole variable domain, remainder taken from reference TRBV11-3 and TRBJ1-1, is EAGVVQSPRYKIIEKKQPVAFWCNPISGHNTLYWYLQNLGQGPELLIRYENEEAVDDSQLPKDRFSAERLKGVDSTLKIQPAELGDSAVYLCASSFTVLTEAFFGQGTRLTVV.

This chain's CDR3 is CASSYLVGQSPYEQYF. CDR3 coding DNA: TGTGCCAGCAGTTACTTAGTGGGACAGTCTCCCTACGAGCAGTACTTC. The V gene is TRBV6-5, the J gene TRBJ2-7; 7 bases fit TRBD1. This CDR3 is built from 16 residues. Germline loops: CDR1 MNHEY, CDR2 SVGAGI. Germline trimming cut 1 base from V and 2 bases from J; bases unmatched to any gene: 8.

The V call is TRBV5-1, the J call TRBJ2-2; tentatively, D is TRBD1 (6 bases). Germline V gene lookup returns CDR1 SGHRS and CDR2 YFSETQ. The CDR3 length is 17 residues. Trimming cost V 6 bases and J 0 bases, with 18 bases left between them. The CDR3: CASKVTDRPTNTGELFF. In DNA, the CDR3 is TGCGCCAGCAAGGTTACGGACAGACCCACGAACACCGGGGAGCTGTTTTTT.

The chain combines TRBV9 with TRBJ2-5; 16 bases map to TRBD2. Germline V gene sequence: CDR1 SGDLS, CDR2 YYNGEE. The CDR3 consists of 19 residues. Trimming cost V 4 bases and J 5 bases; bases outside gene matches: 14. The CDR3 region is CASSPGLAGGPEIEETQYF. The CDR3 DNA is TGTGCCAGCAGCCCGGGACTAGCGGGGGGGCCGGAAATTGAGGAGACCCAGTACTTC.

The chain couples TRBV14 to TRBJ1-2; 7 bases align to TRBD1. In germline, CDR1 is SGHDN, CDR2 FVKESK. The CDR3 spans 16 residues. J was trimmed by 3 bases and V by 4 bases; bases with no gene match: 11. The DNA for the CDR3 is TGTGCCAGCAGCCCGAATGACAGGGCGTGGGACTATGGCTACACCTTC. It is translated as CASSPNDRAWDYGYTF.

This sequence joins TRBV6-1 and TRBJ2-1, with 12 bases fitting TRBD2. V trimming: 4 bases; J trimming: 5 bases; junction bases outside the gene matches: 12. The CDR3 loop spans 18 amino acids. Germline V lookup: CDR1 MNHNS, CDR2 SASEGT. CDR3 protein: CASSGTSGGPLNHNEQFF. The CDR3 DNA reads TGTGCCAGCAGTGGAACTAGCGGGGGGCCCTTAAACCACAATGAGCAGTTCTTC.

The chain is built from TRBV5-1 and TRBJ2-1, with TRBD2 as a possible D gene (6 bases). The CDR3 is 14 amino acids. The germline V gene has CDR1 SGHRS and CDR2 YFSETQ. V lost 3 bases, J lost 12 bases, and 19 bases lay in between. For the CDR3, the DNA is TGCGCCAGCAGCTCGTCGGGGGACCCCAGTCGGCAGTTCTTC. Its protein product is CASSSSGDPSRQFF.

This clone was counted once. CDR3 in amino acids: CASSLVRDDDNEQFF. CDR3 coding DNA: TGTGCCAGCAGCTTAGTCCGGGACGATGACAATGAGCAGTTCTTC. V and J are TRBV5-4 and TRBJ2-1, with D perhaps given as TRBD1 or TRBD2 (5 bases each). CDR3 size: 15 residues. Trimming removed 2 bases from V and 5 bases from J, with 14 bases in between. CDR1 is SGHNT, CDR2 YYREEE, per germline (reference sequence).

The chain recombines TRBV6-6 with TRBJ2-7; D unresolved. Per the germline V gene, CDR1 is MNHNY and CDR2 is SVGAGI (reference sequence). Trimming took off 4 bases at V and 2 bases at J, with 6 bases between the two ends. The CDR3 extends over 12 amino acids. This CDR3 reads CASSLNAYEQYF. The CDR3 DNA follows: TGTGCCAGCAGTTTAAACGCCTACGAGCAGTACTTC.

The gene calls are TRBV11-3 and TRBJ1-1, with D unclear. Germline V gene data show CDR1 as SGHNT and CDR2 as YENEEA. The CDR3 sequence is 13 residues long. With 6 bases removed from V and 4 bases from J, the gap between germline ends came to 12 bases. CDR3: CASRGKEGTEAFF. CDR3 coding DNA: TGTGCCAGCAGAGGGAAAGAGGGCACTGAAGCTTTCTTT. The full variable domain, in which reference TRBV11-3 and TRBJ1-1 provide the parts outside the CDR3, is EAGVVQSPRYKIIEKKQPVAFWCNPISGHNTLYWYLQNLGQGPELLIRYENEEAVDDSQLPKDRFSAERLKGVDSTLKIQPAELGDSAVYLCASRGKEGTEAFFGQGTRLTVV.

The CDR3 loop is CASSFYWTGEDYGYTF. The CDR3 bases are TGTGCCAGCAGTTTCTATTGGACAGGGGAAGACTATGGCTACACCTTC. The chain recombines TRBV6-5 with TRBJ1-2, with TRBD1 identical over 9 bases. The CDR3 has 16 amino acids. Germline values: CDR1 MNHEY, CDR2 SVGAGI. V dropped 4 bases and J dropped 3; count of bases not matched to a gene: 9.

The chain couples TRBV5-1 to TRBJ2-5; 8 positions agree with TRBD2. V was pared by 5 bases and J by 0 bases, with 3 bases of the junction left unmatched. The CDR3 is 14 amino acids. Germline assignment: CDR1 SGHRS and CDR2 YFSETQ. The CDR3 DNA is TGCGCCAGCAGTCCTAGCGGGTACCAAGAGACCCAGTACTTC. It translates to CASSPSGYQETQYF.

The gene calls are TRBV10-2 and TRBJ1-5, with D possibly TRBD1 on 6 matching bases. The CDR3 covers 19 residues. V lost 2 bases to trimming and J lost 6 bases, with 26 bases between them. The germline V gene encodes CDR1 WSHSY and CDR2 SAAADI. DNA of the CDR3: TGCGCCAGCAGTGAGCCGACAGGTCCGGGATTATATAGGGGTCAGCCCCAGCATTTT. Translated, it gives CASSEPTGPGLYRGQPQHF.

J is TRBJ2-7 and V is TRBV28; 14 bases agree with TRBD2. The length of the CDR3 is 17 residues. Germline-derived CDR1 and CDR2 are MDHEN and SYDVKM. J lost 5 bases, V lost 6 bases, and 12 bases had no gene match. The CDR3 is CASRPFRTSGRRDEQYF. CDR3 nucleotides: TGTGCCAGCAGGCCCTTTAGGACTAGCGGGAGGAGAGACGAGCAGTACTTC.